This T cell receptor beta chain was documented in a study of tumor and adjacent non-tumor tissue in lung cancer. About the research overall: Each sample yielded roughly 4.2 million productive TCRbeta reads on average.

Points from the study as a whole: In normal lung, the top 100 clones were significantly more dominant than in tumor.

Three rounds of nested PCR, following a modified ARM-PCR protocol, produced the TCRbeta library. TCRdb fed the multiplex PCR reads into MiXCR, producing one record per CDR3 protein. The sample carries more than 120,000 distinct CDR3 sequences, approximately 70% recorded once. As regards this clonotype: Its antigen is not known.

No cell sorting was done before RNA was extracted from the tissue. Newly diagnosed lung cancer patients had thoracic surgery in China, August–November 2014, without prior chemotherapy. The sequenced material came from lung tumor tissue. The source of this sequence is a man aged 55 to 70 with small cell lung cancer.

DNA for the CDR3: TGTGCCAGCAGTTTAATTACGGGGTCCAGGGGCACAGATACGCAGTATTTT. Its translation: CASSLITGSRGTDTQYF. The chain combines TRBV28 with TRBJ2-3; the D gene could be TRBD1 or TRBD2 (5 bases each). This CDR3 has 17 amino acids. Trimming cost V 2 bases and J 1 base, with 16 bases left between them. The germline V gene has CDR1 MDHEN and CDR2 SYDVKM.